The TCR beta chain under discussion was sequenced for a study of T cell changes during pregnancy in multiple sclerosis. The CDR3 has 16 residues. From germline, CDR1 is LNHDA and CDR2 SQIVND (reference sequence). Trimming cost V 5 bases and J 3 bases, with 17 bases left between them. Sequencing used immunoSEQ multiplex PCR; TCRdb keeps in-frame clones, though not all of them. The sample contains 30,000 to 40,000 clones, about 89% of which appear only once. The sequencing used CD4+ T cells from peripheral blood mononuclear cells, collected in the third trimester of pregnancy. The TCR comes from a female donor in good health, enrolled as a control in a pregnancy study. The chain is built from TRBV19 and TRBJ1-5; a weak D match, TRBD1 (6 bases). The CDR3 coding sequence is TGTGCCAGTAGTTCCCGGGGGGGGGCCTCCAATCAGCCCCAGCATTTT. Its protein product is CASSSRGGASNQPQHF.